One T cell receptor beta chain is described in this entry. V shed 4 bases and J 6 bases; nucleotides not matched to a gene: 9. Germline assignment: CDR1 SEHNR and CDR2 FQNEAQ (reference sequence). This CDR3 comprises 15 residues. As processed by the authors: The assay estimated nucleated cells by amplifying reference gene primers. Assay: immunoSEQ multiplex PCR; the TCRdb copy retains only in-frame clones and omits some. The V and J calls and the clone size are those of that table, but D and trimming were determined from the DNA. Of 60,000 to 85,000 clones listed, 85% to 90% are singletons. The data belong to a study of blood T cell repertoires in COVID-19.

The rearrangement links TRBV7-9 to TRBJ1-2; 9 positions agree with TRBD1. Sequencing was done on a sample of peripheral blood. The receptor was derived from a woman aged 45-65 years with active COVID-19. The CDR3 region has the DNA TGTGCCAGCAGCTCGACCCCCGGGACAGGGAATGGCTACACCTTC. This translates into CASSSTPGTGNGYTF. Supplemented by reference TRBV7-9 and TRBJ1-2, the full variable domain reads DTGVSQNPRHKITKRGQNVTFRCDPISEHNRLYWYRQTLGQGPEFLTYFQNEAQLEKSRLLSDRFSAERPKGSFSTLEIQRTEQGDSAMYLCASSSTPGTGNGYTFGSGTRLTVV.